This TCR beta chain was documented in a study of quantifying T cell responses using KT2 cells. Study background: TCR alpha and beta constant-region primers primed reverse transcription of RNA. The second PCR ran as a qPCR until a predetermined fluorescence threshold was reached. Points from the study as a whole: Counts of KT2 alpha and beta sequences rose linearly with the number of KT2 cells added.

KT2, a clone with a known TCR, was spiked into unfractionated PBMC. The cDNA 3' end received a ligated oligonucleotide with a UMI. The first PCR ran 4 to 5 cycles with an equimolar RC1.1 and RC1.2 beta primer mix. MiXCR, applied by TCRdb to the UMI-ligation and nested PCR reads, yields one record per CDR3 protein. The sample has approximately 43,000 distinct CDR3 sequences, around 15% seen once. Trimming stripped 6 bases from V and 6 bases from J, with 11 bases between. Germline lookup yields CDR1 SQVTM and CDR2 ANQGSEA. The CDR3 spans 11 residues. As concerns this clonotype: Its antigen remains unknown.

The sequenced sample was PBMCs spiked with cells of the T cell clone KT2. The TCR comes from a human donor. The chain links TRBV29-1 to TRBJ1-2, with D possibly matching TRBD1 (5 bases). CDR3 sequence (DNA): TGCAGCGTCCGCACGGGGGATGGCTACACCTTC. Translation: CSVRTGDGYTF.